This record covers a single T cell receptor (beta chain). The germline V gene has CDR1 SGDLS and CDR2 YYNGEE. Trimming cost V 4 bases and J 6 bases; bases outside gene matches: 12. The CDR3 spans 16 residues. Amplification used 60 Vbeta primers and 13 Jbeta primers. Assay used: immunoSEQ multiplex PCR; TCRdb lists only in-frame clones, some missing. The sample contains about 150,000 clones, about 70% of which appear only once. This entry is derived from a study of cytomegalovirus exposure and HLA in healthy donors. The genes are TRBV9 and TRBJ2-1; 8 bases map to TRBD2. This clonotype was obtained from a man aged 55 to 70 in good health and CMV-seronegative. Sequences were obtained from PBMCs. The CDR3 protein is CASSPHVGRALNEQFF. The DNA for the CDR3 is TGTGCCAGCAGCCCCCATGTCGGGAGGGCCCTCAATGAGCAGTTCTTC.